This entry lists 14 T cell receptor beta chains sequenced from one sample in a study of regulatory T cells in long-lasting Graves disease. Through Arm-PCR of CDR3 regions and iRepertoire HTBI primers, TCR beta libraries were built. From the multiplex PCR reads, TCRdb called clonotypes with MiXCR, one entry per CDR3 protein. The sample yields 300,000 to 500,000 distinct CDR3 sequences, 20% to 25% seen once. This sample's time point: persistent/refractory GD, antithyroid drugs over 5 years with positive TRAb. RNA extracted from PBMCs served as the sequencing template. The sequencing used peripheral blood mononuclear cells (PBMCs), collected when the disease was refractory, from a patient treated with antithyroid drugs. The receptors originated from a female donor with Graves disease.

In this sample, this clonotype turned up many times. V is TRBV20-1 and J is TRBJ1-4; possibly TRBD1 for D (5 bases). The CDR3 sequence is 16 residues long. Germline V CDR1 and CDR2: DFQATT, SNEGSKA (reference sequence). With 0 bases removed from V and 5 bases from J, the gap between germline ends came to 16 bases. CDR3 protein: CSARDGAGHSNEKLFF. CDR3 in DNA: TGCAGTGCTAGAGATGGGGCAGGCCACTCCAATGAAAAACTGTTTTTT.

This clonotype was observed many times. The chain employs TRBV29-1 and TRBJ1-5, with TRBD1 identical over 9 bases. Germline CDR1 reads SQVTM; CDR2 reads ANQGSEA. The length of the CDR3 is 16 residues. The ends lost 6 bases at V and 0 bases at J; junction bases unmatched: 9. CDR3: CSVSAGTGNSNQPQHF. For the CDR3, the DNA is TGCAGCGTCTCCGCCGGGACAGGGAATAGCAATCAGCCCCAGCATTTT.

This clonotype occurred a few times. The chain uses TRBV20-1 and TRBJ1-6; D might be TRBD1 (5 bases). The ends were cut back, 0 bases at V and 5 bases at J, with 11 bases in the middle. The CDR3 is 15 residues long. Looked up from germline, CDR1 is DFQATT and CDR2 is SNEGSKA (reference sequence). CDR3 DNA: TGCAGTGCTAGAGATGGGGCAGTAAATAATTCACCCCTCCACTTT. As protein: CSARDGAVNNSPLHF.

This clonotype came up many times. At one of its ends the junction is not consistent with the germline gene, which may arise from a read error. The chain joins TRBV30 to TRBJ2-7; weak D call: TRBD2 (6 bases). Per germline, CDR1 GTSNPN and CDR2 SVGIG (reference sequence). CDR3 length: 13 amino acids. The CDR3 coding sequence is TGTGCCTGGAGTGCAGGGAGGTCCTCCGAGCAGTACTTC. This sequence encodes CAWSAGRSSEQYF.

In this sample, this clonotype turned up many times. J is TRBJ2-7 and V is TRBV12-3 or TRBV12-4; the D call may be TRBD1 or TRBD2 (6 bases each). Between the trimmed V and J ends, which lost 3 bases and 5 bases, there was a span of 8 bases. The CDR3 runs to 12 residues. The CDR3 is CASSFGGDEQYF. CDR3 DNA: TGTGCCAGCAGTTTCGGGGGCGACGAGCAGTACTTC.

To note about this clonotype: This may stem from a read error, because a much larger clone lies one nucleotide away. This chain uses TRBV28 with TRBJ1-1; D remains ambiguous. V was cut by 6 bases and J by 4 bases, with 15 bases left in between. This CDR3 region has 14 residues. Germline CDR1 reads MDHEN; CDR2 reads SYDVKM. For the CDR3, the DNA is TGTGCCAGCAGCCGACGAATGGGGTTCACTGAAGCTTTCTTT. It translates to CASSRRMGFTEAFF.

V is TRBV7-9 and J is TRBJ2-5, with D perhaps matching TRBD1 (5 bases). Germline lookup yields CDR1 SEHNR and CDR2 FQNEAQ (reference sequence). Trimming shortened V by 5 bases and J by 5 bases, and 9 bases separated the two germline ends. This CDR3 has 12 residues. CDR3 nucleotide sequence: TGTGCCAGCAGCCGCGGACATGAGACCCAGTACTTC. This translates into CASSRGHETQYF.

This clonotype was seen only a few times. A read error is possible here, since a much larger clone lies one base away. The chain couples TRBV28 to TRBJ1-2, with 7 bases that match TRBD1. Germline V gene data show CDR1 as MDHEN and CDR2 as SYDVKM. V trimming: 6 bases; J trimming: 2 bases; junction bases outside the gene matches: 6. The CDR3 is 14 amino acids. The CDR3 loop is CASRSGQTNYGYTF. The CDR3 region has the DNA TGTGCCAGCAGGTCGGGACAGACGAACTATGGCTACACCTTC.

The chain links TRBV6-1 to TRBJ1-6; a weak D match, TRBD1 (6 bases). Germline CDR1 and CDR2: MNHNS and SASEGT. The CDR3 loop spans 20 amino acids. V shed 6 bases and J shed 0 bases, with 24 bases lying between them. The CDR3 nucleotides read TGTGCCAGCAGCTCCCGGGGGGGGCGACGACTTAGCTCCTATAATTCACCCCTCCACTTT. Encoded protein: CASSSRGGRRLSSYNSPLHF.

The chain carries TRBV20-1 and TRBJ1-1, with a weak D call TRBD1 (6 bases). CDR1 is DFQATT and CDR2 is SNEGSKA in the germline V gene (reference sequence). Trimming took off 0 bases at V and 5 bases at J, with 19 bases between the two ends. The CDR3 runs to 16 residues. This chain's CDR3 is CSARDYRGAEGTEAFF. CDR3 DNA: TGCAGTGCTAGAGATTATCGGGGGGCGGAGGGGACTGAAGCTTTCTTT.

V usage is TRBV6-1 and J usage is TRBJ2-7, with 7 bases fitting TRBD2. Germline CDR1 and CDR2: MNHNS and SASEGT. This CDR3 is 15 amino acids long. Trimming removed 1 base from V and 6 bases from J; junction bases left unmatched: 9. The CDR3, as DNA: TGTGCCAGCAGTGAAGTGGGACTATCCGGGTCCGAGCAGTACTTC. Translated, it gives CASSEVGLSGSEQYF.

This clonotype was observed a few times. J is TRBJ1-1 and V is TRBV6-6; possible D gene TRBD1, 5 bases. V was shortened by 0 bases and J by 3 bases, with 11 bases between the two germline ends. CDR3 length equals 15 residues. Germline V CDR1 and CDR2: MNHNY, SVGAGI (reference sequence). The chain's CDR3 is CASSYSQGSYTEAFF. CDR3 DNA sequence: TGTGCCAGCAGTTACTCGCAGGGTTCGTACACTGAAGCTTTCTTT.

This clonotype has a handful of counts. This chain links TRBV27 with TRBJ1-5; TRBD1 aligns across 7 bases. The J segment lost 7 bases and the V segment lost 3 bases, leaving 6 bases of the junction unmatched. The CDR3 has 14 residues. The germline V gene encodes CDR1 MNHEY and CDR2 SMNVEV (reference sequence). The CDR3 protein is CASSFTGDLQPQHF. The CDR3 region has the DNA TGTGCCAGCAGTTTCACAGGGGACCTCCAGCCCCAGCATTTT.

This clonotype was found many times. The V call is TRBV29-1, the J call TRBJ2-7, with D maybe TRBD2 (6 bases). V was shortened by 4 bases and J by 0 bases, with 7 bases between the two germline ends. The CDR3 totals 12 residues. Germline values: CDR1 SQVTM, CDR2 ANQGSEA. DNA of the CDR3: TGCAGCGTTGGCGGGGCCTCCTACGAGCAGTACTTC. It specifies CSVGGASYEQYF.